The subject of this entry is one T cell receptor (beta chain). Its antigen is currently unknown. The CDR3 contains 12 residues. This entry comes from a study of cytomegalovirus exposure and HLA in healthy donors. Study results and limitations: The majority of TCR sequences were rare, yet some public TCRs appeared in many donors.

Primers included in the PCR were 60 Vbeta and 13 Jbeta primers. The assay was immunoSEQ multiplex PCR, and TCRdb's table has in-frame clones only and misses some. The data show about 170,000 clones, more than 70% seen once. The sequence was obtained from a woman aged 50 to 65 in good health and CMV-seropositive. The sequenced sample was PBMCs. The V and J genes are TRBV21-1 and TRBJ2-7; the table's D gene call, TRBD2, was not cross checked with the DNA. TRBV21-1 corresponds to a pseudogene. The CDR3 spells CASSLRGTEQYF. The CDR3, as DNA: TGTGCCAGCAGCCTTCGGGGGACTGAGCAGTACTTC.